This T cell receptor beta chain was identified during a study of T cell responses to AZD1222 COVID-19 vaccine. Across the study: Pooling was applied to second doses at about 4 or about 12 weeks.

With respect to this clone: Antigen: not known.

The study, taken as a whole, reports: Baseline antibody screening turned up just a handful of seropositive AZD1222 recipients.

Produced via immunoSEQ multiplex PCR; TCRdb's table is partial and in-frame only. The sample carries some 150,000 clones, approximately 88% recorded once. The TCR originated in an adult in good health. The starting material was peripheral blood, obtained on day 0 of AZD1222 vaccination.

In DNA, the CDR3 is TGTGCCTGGAGTGTACTAGCAACAGATACGCAGTATTTT. Amino acid sequence: CAWSVLATDTQYF. The gene calls are TRBV30 and TRBJ2-3; tentative D call: TRBD2 (6 bases). The CDR3 extends over 13 amino acids. Trimming cost V 0 bases and J 3 bases, with 7 bases left between them. Germline V gene sequence: CDR1 GTSNPN, CDR2 SVGIG (reference sequence).